Listed below are T cell receptor beta chains from one sample, sequenced in a study of T cell repertoires in cytomegalovirus infection. Their specific antigens are unknown. TCRdb independently ran MiXCR on the reads; one entry per CDR3 protein. In the table there are approximately 600,000 distinct CDR3 sequences, 40% of which are singletons. Sequencing used cultured PBMCs, obtained from culture after CMV antigen stimulation. These receptors all stem from a human donor in good health (CMV status not recorded). Some clones in this sample may be carry-over from other donors' samples. CDR3s include the opening cysteine and the closing phenylalanine or tryptophan. The order of the fields is J gene, clone size, D gene, V gene, CDR3 protein, CDR3 DNA. A D gene is named only where the DNA matches it firmly. The size entry is marked missing in some rows and otherwise reads once, few, many or a size class.

j_call: TRBJ2-4
clone_size: few
d_call: NA
v_call: TRBV12-3/TRBV12-4
cdr3_aa: CASSLIAKNIQYF
cdr3_nt: TGTGCCAGCAGCCTCATAGCCAAAAACATTCAGTACTTC

j_call: TRBJ1-2
clone_size: NA
d_call: NA
v_call: TRBV7-9
cdr3_aa: CASSLEGYTF
cdr3_nt: TGTGCCAGCAGCTTGGAGGGCTACACCTTC

j_call: TRBJ1-2
clone_size: NA
d_call: TRBD1
v_call: TRBV20-1
cdr3_aa: CSARDGGGTGDTSGYTF
cdr3_nt: TGCAGTGCTAGAGATGGGGGGGGGACAGGGGATACTTCTGGCTACACCTTC

j_call: TRBJ1-2
clone_size: NA
d_call: NA
v_call: TRBV20-1
cdr3_aa: CSAVYFDGYTF
cdr3_nt: TGCAGTGCCGTTTATTTCGATGGCTACACCTTC

j_call: TRBJ2-7
clone_size: few
d_call: NA
v_call: TRBV5-1
cdr3_aa: CASSLGDSAHEQYF
cdr3_nt: TGCGCCAGCAGCTTGGGGGACTCCGCGCACGAGCAGTACTTC

j_call: TRBJ1-6
clone_size: few
d_call: TRBD1
v_call: TRBV18
cdr3_aa: CASSSRDRGMDSPLHF
cdr3_nt: TGTGCCAGCTCATCTAGGGACAGGGGTATGGATTCACCCCTCCACTTT

j_call: TRBJ1-2
clone_size: few
d_call: NA
v_call: TRBV7-2
cdr3_aa: CASSSPTGKYGYTF
cdr3_nt: TGTGCCAGCAGCTCGCCGACAGGAAAATATGGCTACACCTTC

j_call: TRBJ2-5
clone_size: NA
d_call: TRBD2
v_call: TRBV7-2
cdr3_aa: CASSLATGTSRETQYF
cdr3_nt: TGTGCCAGCAGCTTAGCGACCGGGACTAGCAGGGAGACCCAGTACTTC

j_call: TRBJ2-7
clone_size: NA
d_call: TRBD1
v_call: TRBV6-5
cdr3_aa: CASSTGGNVDEQYF
cdr3_nt: TGTGCCAGCAGTACAGGGGGCAATGTGGACGAGCAGTACTTC

j_call: TRBJ2-2
clone_size: few
d_call: NA
v_call: TRBV11-3
cdr3_aa: CASSFEWNTGELFF
cdr3_nt: TGTGCCAGCAGTTTTGAATGGAACACCGGGGAGCTGTTTTTT

j_call: TRBJ1-1
clone_size: NA
d_call: NA
v_call: TRBV4-1
cdr3_aa: CASSQGAGRGTEAFF
cdr3_nt: TGCGCCAGCAGCCAAGGTGCGGGTAGGGGCACTGAAGCTTTCTTT

j_call: TRBJ2-1
clone_size: NA
d_call: NA
v_call: TRBV7-8
cdr3_aa: CASSLERSSYNEQFF
cdr3_nt: TGTGCCAGCAGCTTAGAGAGGAGCTCCTACAATGAGCAGTTCTTC

j_call: TRBJ1-3
clone_size: NA
d_call: NA
v_call: TRBV2
cdr3_aa: CVSLKNSHSGNTIYF
cdr3_nt: TGTGTCAGCCTAAAAAACTCCCACTCTGGAAACACCATATATTTT

j_call: TRBJ1-2
clone_size: NA
d_call: NA
v_call: TRBV3-1
cdr3_aa: CASSKGLWNYGYTF
cdr3_nt: TGTGCCAGCAGCAAGGGACTTTGGAACTATGGCTACACCTTC

j_call: TRBJ2-1
clone_size: NA
d_call: NA
v_call: TRBV10-3
cdr3_aa: CAISATGKGQFF
cdr3_nt: TGTGCCATCAGCGCGACGGGAAAAGGGCAGTTCTTC

j_call: TRBJ2-7
clone_size: NA
d_call: TRBD2
v_call: TRBV7-2
cdr3_aa: CASSFSGGDEQYF
cdr3_nt: TGTGCCAGCAGCTTTAGCGGGGGGGACGAGCAGTACTTC

j_call: TRBJ1-5
clone_size: few
d_call: NA
v_call: TRBV6-6
cdr3_aa: CASSDKDGSNQPQHF
cdr3_nt: TGTGCCAGCAGTGATAAGGACGGTAGCAATCAGCCCCAGCATTTT

j_call: TRBJ2-3
clone_size: many
d_call: NA
v_call: TRBV7-2
cdr3_aa: CASSRTALFTDTQYF
cdr3_nt: TGTGCCAGCAGCAGGACAGCCCTTTTCACAGATACGCAGTATTTT

j_call: TRBJ1-2
clone_size: NA
d_call: TRBD1
v_call: TRBV20-1
cdr3_aa: CSVIQGASNYGYTF
cdr3_nt: TGCAGTGTTATACAGGGGGCGTCTAACTATGGCTACACCTTC

j_call: TRBJ1-2
clone_size: few
d_call: TRBD1
v_call: TRBV6-2/TRBV6-3
cdr3_aa: CASSYSPGQGALYGYTF
cdr3_nt: TGTGCCAGCAGTTACTCGCCGGGACAGGGGGCCCTCTATGGCTACACCTTC

j_call: TRBJ1-1
clone_size: NA
d_call: NA
v_call: TRBV12-3/TRBV12-4
cdr3_aa: CASSPKTENTEAFF
cdr3_nt: TGTGCCAGCAGCCCTAAGACGGAGAACACTGAAGCTTTCTTT

j_call: TRBJ1-6
clone_size: few
d_call: NA
v_call: TRBV7-6
cdr3_aa: CASSLTGGGRDGNSPLHF
cdr3_nt: TGTGCCAGCAGCCTGACCGGGGGTGGCAGGGACGGAAATTCACCCCTCCACTTT

j_call: TRBJ2-5
clone_size: NA
d_call: NA
v_call: TRBV29-1
cdr3_aa: CSVERGLAETQYF
cdr3_nt: TGCAGCGTTGAGCGCGGGCTAGCGGAGACCCAGTACTTC

j_call: TRBJ2-3
clone_size: NA
d_call: TRBD2
v_call: TRBV7-2
cdr3_aa: CASRTQGGGTDTQYF
cdr3_nt: TGTGCCAGCAGAACCCAGGGCGGGGGGACAGATACGCAGTATTTT

j_call: TRBJ2-3
clone_size: NA
d_call: NA
v_call: TRBV5-4
cdr3_aa: CASSLVAGWSDTQYF
cdr3_nt: TGTGCCAGCAGCTTGGTCGCGGGGTGGTCAGATACGCAGTATTTT

j_call: TRBJ2-7
clone_size: NA
d_call: TRBD2
v_call: TRBV6-6
cdr3_aa: CASSSGREGFGEQYF
cdr3_nt: TGTGCCAGCAGTTCCGGCCGGGAGGGTTTCGGCGAGCAGTACTTC

j_call: TRBJ1-5
clone_size: NA
d_call: TRBD1
v_call: TRBV12-3/TRBV12-4
cdr3_aa: CASSNRDRVFQPQHF
cdr3_nt: TGTGCCAGCAGTAACCGGGACAGGGTCTTTCAGCCCCAGCATTTT

j_call: TRBJ2-3
clone_size: few
d_call: TRBD2
v_call: TRBV7-2
cdr3_aa: CASNHGLAGGTDTQYF
cdr3_nt: TGTGCCAGCAACCACGGACTAGCGGGAGGCACAGATACGCAGTATTTT

j_call: TRBJ1-1
clone_size: NA
d_call: NA
v_call: TRBV12-3/TRBV12-4
cdr3_aa: CASSLKVGGHEAFF
cdr3_nt: TGTGCCAGCAGCCTCAAGGTTGGGGGGCATGAAGCTTTCTTT

j_call: TRBJ2-7
clone_size: NA
d_call: NA
v_call: TRBV7-9
cdr3_aa: CASSPTWTTRPGEQYF
cdr3_nt: TGTGCCAGCAGCCCAACATGGACTACCCGGCCCGGGGAGCAGTACTTC

j_call: TRBJ2-1
clone_size: few
d_call: TRBD2
v_call: TRBV7-9
cdr3_aa: CASSAILAGEDEQFF
cdr3_nt: TGTGCCAGCAGCGCCATACTAGCGGGAGAGGATGAGCAGTTCTTC

j_call: TRBJ2-1
clone_size: many
d_call: NA
v_call: TRBV7-2
cdr3_aa: CASSLQFLNEQFF
cdr3_nt: TGTGCCAGCAGCCTACAGTTCCTCAATGAGCAGTTCTTC

j_call: TRBJ1-6
clone_size: NA
d_call: NA
v_call: TRBV20-1
cdr3_aa: CSAIRNDSPLHF
cdr3_nt: TGCAGTGCTATTCGGAATGATTCACCCCTCCACTTT

j_call: TRBJ2-7
clone_size: NA
d_call: NA
v_call: TRBV11-2
cdr3_aa: CASSGWVEQYF
cdr3_nt: TGTGCCAGCAGCGGGTGGGTCGAGCAGTACTTC

j_call: TRBJ2-7
clone_size: NA
d_call: NA
v_call: TRBV27
cdr3_aa: CASSLSPGSPYEQYF
cdr3_nt: TGTGCCAGCAGTTTATCTCCAGGGAGCCCCTACGAGCAGTACTTC

j_call: TRBJ1-5
clone_size: NA
d_call: NA
v_call: TRBV19
cdr3_aa: CASSSRDIPKPQHF
cdr3_nt: TGTGCCAGTAGTTCACGGGACATCCCAAAGCCCCAGCATTTT

j_call: TRBJ2-1
clone_size: NA
d_call: TRBD1
v_call: TRBV28
cdr3_aa: CASSGTGDRGGIYEQFF
cdr3_nt: TGTGCCAGTTCGGGGACAGGGGACCGGGGTGGAATCTATGAGCAGTTCTTC

j_call: TRBJ2-1
clone_size: few
d_call: TRBD2
v_call: TRBV6-6
cdr3_aa: CASTQPLGRGDNEQFF
cdr3_nt: TGTGCCAGCACCCAACCCCTCGGGCGGGGGGACAATGAGCAGTTCTTC

j_call: TRBJ1-1
clone_size: NA
d_call: NA
v_call: TRBV28
cdr3_aa: CASSLVDPLAEAFF
cdr3_nt: TGTGCCAGCAGTTTAGTTGATCCTTTGGCTGAAGCTTTCTTT

j_call: TRBJ2-7
clone_size: NA
d_call: NA
v_call: TRBV11-2
cdr3_aa: CASSSTGHLYEQYF
cdr3_nt: TGTGCCAGCAGCTCAACGGGACACCTCTACGAGCAGTACTTC

j_call: TRBJ2-7
clone_size: few
d_call: TRBD2
v_call: TRBV12-3/TRBV12-4
cdr3_aa: CASSFASGGAHEQYF
cdr3_nt: TGTGCCAGCAGTTTCGCCAGCGGGGGGGCCCACGAGCAGTACTTC

j_call: TRBJ1-6
clone_size: NA
d_call: NA
v_call: TRBV6-1
cdr3_aa: CASSERLYGSPLHF
cdr3_nt: TGTGCCAGCAGTGAACGTCTTTACGGTTCACCCCTCCACTTT

j_call: TRBJ2-1
clone_size: few
d_call: NA
v_call: TRBV7-2
cdr3_aa: CASSPDRGYNEQFF
cdr3_nt: TGTGCCAGCAGCCCGGACAGAGGCTACAATGAGCAGTTCTTC

j_call: TRBJ1-5
clone_size: NA
d_call: NA
v_call: TRBV2
cdr3_aa: CASSVGLIRQPQHF
cdr3_nt: TGTGCCAGCAGTGTTGGGCTCATTAGGCAGCCCCAGCATTTT

j_call: TRBJ2-2
clone_size: NA
d_call: NA
v_call: TRBV11-2
cdr3_aa: CASSLDSSYTGELFF
cdr3_nt: TGTGCCAGCAGCTTAGATTCCTCCTACACCGGGGAGCTGTTTTTT

j_call: TRBJ1-4
clone_size: NA
d_call: NA
v_call: TRBV7-6
cdr3_aa: CASSSRGGATNEKLFF
cdr3_nt: TGTGCCAGCAGCTCTCGCGGGGGGGCAACTAATGAAAAACTGTTTTTT

j_call: TRBJ1-6
clone_size: NA
d_call: NA
v_call: TRBV6-5
cdr3_aa: CASSEAGLSSPLHF
cdr3_nt: TGTGCCAGCAGTGAAGCAGGCCTCAGTTCACCCCTCCACTTT

j_call: TRBJ2-3
clone_size: few
d_call: NA
v_call: TRBV24-1
cdr3_aa: CATSDPPEDTQYF
cdr3_nt: TGTGCCACCAGTGATCCCCCGGAGGATACGCAGTATTTT

j_call: TRBJ2-7
clone_size: few
d_call: NA
v_call: TRBV23-1
cdr3_aa: CASSSLGESLYEQYF
cdr3_nt: TGCGCCAGCAGTAGTCTGGGTGAAAGCCTTTACGAGCAGTACTTC

j_call: TRBJ2-3
clone_size: NA
d_call: NA
v_call: TRBV12-5
cdr3_aa: CASRGPAGDTQYF
cdr3_nt: TGTGCTAGCCGAGGGCCCGCGGGAGATACGCAGTATTTT

j_call: TRBJ1-3
clone_size: NA
d_call: NA
v_call: TRBV20-1
cdr3_aa: CSASHVGGHTIYF
cdr3_nt: TGCAGTGCTAGCCACGTCGGGGGGCACACCATATATTTT